The 30 T cell receptor beta chains listed next were all sequenced from one sample in a study of technical replicates of blood from a handful of donors (dated by TCRdb to the late 2010s). Library preparation employed the immunoSEQ multiplex PCR assay. TCRdb's version of the immuneACCESS table is confined to in-frame rearrangements and falls short of the full clone set. An unresolved V gene accounts for under half of the shortfall where checked; the remainder is of unknown origin. The sample records 60,000 to 65,000 clones, about 88% of which are singletons. Clones ranked in the top ten supply less than 6% of the sample. Input material: PBMCs. These receptors were obtained from a human donor in good health. Some clones in this sample may be carry-over from other donors' samples.

V and J are TRBV15 and TRBJ1-1; D unresolved. There are 14 residues in the CDR3. Germline V lookup: CDR1 LNHNV, CDR2 YYDKDF (reference sequence). V lost 1 base, J lost 1 base, and 7 bases lay in between. The CDR3 coding sequence is TGTGCCACCAGCAGAGCCTCAGGGAACACTGAAGCTTTCTTT. The encoded protein is CATSRASGNTEAFF. The variable domain in full, completed from reference TRBV15 and TRBJ1-1, reads DAMVIQNPRYQVTQFGKPVTLSCSQTLNHNVMYWYQQKSSQAPKLLFHYYDKDFNNEADTPDNFQSRRPNTSFCFLDIRSPGLGDTAMYLCATSRASGNTEAFFGQGTRLTVV.

The rearrangement uses TRBV19 and TRBJ1-1; D not resolved. The length of the CDR3 is 13 residues. Germline V gene sequence: CDR1 LNHDA, CDR2 SQIVND (reference sequence). The V end lost 3 bases, the J end lost 3 bases, and 8 bases lay between the germline ends. Written as DNA, the CDR3 is TGTGCCAGTAGTATTTTTCGGGACACTGAAGCTTTCTTT. Translation: CASSIFRDTEAFF.

Note on this clone: Other nucleotide sequences in the sample specify the same CDR3. This chain links TRBV19 with TRBJ1-5, with 7 bases aligning to TRBD1. Losses at the gene ends were 3 bases for V and 5 bases for J; bases not matched to a gene: 1. The CDR3 consists of 13 residues. CDR1 and CDR2 (germline): LNHDA, SQIVND (reference sequence). The CDR3 bases are TGTGCCAGTAGTATTCAGGGGGATCAGCCCCAGCATTTT. Protein product: CASSIQGDQPQHF.

This clone was seen more than once but under ten times. V gene TRBV7-6 combines with J gene TRBJ2-6; D unresolved. V gave up 7 bases and J gave up 4 bases, with 8 bases separating them. The germline V gene has CDR1 SGHVS and CDR2 FNYEAQ. This CDR3 has 13 residues. CDR3 sequence reads: CASKAGGANVLTF. The CDR3 DNA reads as TGTGCCAGCAAGGCAGGCGGGGCCAACGTCCTGACTTTC.

The genes are TRBV7-9 and TRBJ2-3; 8 bases match TRBD1. Trimming at V came to 2 bases and at J to 3 bases, leaving 4 bases not matched to a gene. Germline V gives CDR1 SEHNR, CDR2 FQNEAQ (reference sequence). The CDR3 runs to 15 residues. CDR3 sequence reads: CASSLYQGATDTQYF. CDR3 sequence (DNA): TGTGCCAGCAGCTTATATCAGGGGGCAACAGATACGCAGTATTTT.

Concerning this clone: The same CDR3 can be traced to other DNA sequences in this sample. The CDR3 protein is CASSQGTPNTEAFF. CDR3 coding DNA: TGTGCCAGCAGTCAGGGTACACCGAACACTGAAGCTTTCTTT. The chain links TRBV6-7 to TRBJ1-1; D is possibly TRBD1 (5 bases). TRBV6-7 is labeled an ORF, and its function is uncertain. The V and J ends lost 5 bases and 1 base respectively, with 11 bases between them. This CDR3 region has 14 residues.

The rearrangement uses TRBV2 and TRBJ2-5; a weak D match, TRBD1 (6 bases). The CDR3 runs to 15 residues. V was trimmed by 6 bases and J by 5 bases, leaving 19 bases between them. Looked up from germline, CDR1 is SNHLY and CDR2 is FYNNEI. The CDR3 is CASRPEYRVAETQYF. CDR3 in DNA: TGTGCCAGCAGACCAGAATACAGGGTAGCGGAGACCCAGTACTTC. The full variable domain, rest sourced from reference TRBV2 and TRBJ2-5, is EPEVTQTPSHQVTQMGQEVILRCVPISNHLYFYWYRQILGQKVEFLVSFYNNEISEKSEIFDDQFSVERPDGSNFTLKIRSTKLEDSAMYFCASRPEYRVAETQYFGPGTRLLVL.

This chain links TRBV15 with TRBJ1-5; D is possibly TRBD1 (6 bases). Germline CDR1 is LNHNV and CDR2 is YYDKDF (reference sequence). V was cut by 5 bases and J by 2 bases, with 19 bases left in between. The CDR3 is 17 residues long. CDR3 sequence reads: CATSGRLQGMRNQPQHF. CDR3 DNA sequence: TGTGCCACCAGCGGCCGTTTACAGGGTATGCGCAATCAGCCCCAGCATTTT.

V gene TRBV19 combines with J gene TRBJ1-6; D might be TRBD1 (5 bases). This CDR3 has 14 residues. Trimming removed 7 bases from V and 7 bases from J, with 14 bases in between. Germline CDR1 and CDR2: LNHDA and SQIVND (reference sequence). CDR3: CASMDPQGNSPLHF. In nucleotides, the CDR3 is TGTGCCAGTATGGATCCGCAGGGAAATTCACCCCTCCACTTT. Together with reference TRBV19 and TRBJ1-6, the CDR3 gives the full variable domain: DGGITQSPKYLFRKEGQNVTLSCEQNLNHDAMYWYRQDPGQGLRLIYYSQIVNDFQKGDIAEGYSVSREKKESFPLTVTSAQKNPTAFYLCASMDPQGNSPLHFGNGTRLTVT.

The rearrangement joins TRBV28 to TRBJ1-5; D possibly corresponds to TRBD1 (6 bases). Trimming removed 5 bases from V and 0 bases from J, with 20 bases in between. Germline V gene data show CDR1 as MDHEN and CDR2 as SYDVKM. The CDR3 extends over 18 amino acids. This chain's CDR3 is CASSPTTGLGYSNQPQHF. For the CDR3, the DNA is TGTGCCAGCAGTCCAACCACAGGGTTGGGATATAGCAATCAGCCCCAGCATTTT.

V is TRBV7-2 and J is TRBJ2-1, with 7 bases that match TRBD2. J lost 6 bases, V lost 1 base, and 6 bases had no gene match. The CDR3 is 15 amino acids. The V gene's germline CDR1 is SGHTA and CDR2 FQGNSA. The CDR3 nucleotides read TGTGCCAGCAGCTTAGGTCAGCGGGGTCTCAATGAGCAGTTCTTC. Its translation: CASSLGQRGLNEQFF.

The rearrangement uses TRBV19 and TRBJ2-3; maybe TRBD1 (5 bases). The V gene lost 5 bases and the J gene lost 1 base, with 16 bases spanning the gap. Germline V gene data show CDR1 as LNHDA and CDR2 as SQIVND (reference sequence). The CDR3 spans 16 residues. CDR3 amino acids: CASSPRQPVGTDTQYF. The CDR3 nucleotides are TGTGCCAGTAGTCCCCGACAGCCCGTGGGCACAGATACGCAGTATTTT.

The chain is built from TRBV7-8 and TRBJ2-7; 8 bases map to TRBD2. Germline lookup yields CDR1 SGHVS and CDR2 FQNEAQ. Trimming removed 9 bases from V and 0 bases from J; junction bases left unmatched: 4. CDR3 size: 13 residues. CDR3: CASRGGDSYEQYF. In nucleotides, the CDR3 is TGTGCCAGTCGGGGGGGGGACTCCTACGAGCAGTACTTC.

This clone was seen only a few times. The chain carries TRBV19 and TRBJ1-1, with TRBD1 identical over 9 bases. CDR1 and CDR2 from the germline V gene are LNHDA and SQIVND (reference sequence). The junction had 5 bases not matched to a gene; V was cut back by 7 bases and J by 5 bases. The CDR3 has 13 residues. CDR3: CASTPTGGTEAFF. CDR3 DNA: TGTGCCAGTACCCCGACAGGGGGGACTGAAGCTTTCTTT.

This chain uses TRBV11-2 with TRBJ2-7; 7 bases align to TRBD2. The CDR3 is made up of 13 amino acids. V shed 5 bases, J shed 4 bases, and the junction held 5 bases outside the gene matches. Germline CDR1 is SGHAT and CDR2 is FQNNGV. CDR3 sequence: CASSPTSVYEQYF. Here the CDR3 DNA reads TGTGCCAGCAGCCCTACTAGCGTTTACGAGCAGTACTTC.

The V gene is TRBV7-2, the J gene TRBJ2-7, with a weak D call TRBD2 (5 bases). The V end lost 6 bases, the J end lost 3 bases, and 15 bases lay between the germline ends. Germline V lookup: CDR1 SGHTA, CDR2 FQGNSA. The CDR3 contains 14 residues. CDR3 bases: TGTGCCAGCAGGGTCGATACGGGGAGCTACGAGCAGTACTTC. Encoded protein: CASRVDTGSYEQYF.

The chain is built from TRBV7-8 and TRBJ2-7, with 8 nucleotides matching TRBD1. With 5 bases clipped from V and 4 bases from J, the junction kept 10 bases outside the gene matches. Germline CDR1 reads SGHVS; CDR2 reads FQNEAQ. The CDR3 is made up of 15 amino acids. CDR3 nucleotide sequence: TGTGCCAGCAGCAAGTTGCCAGGGGGCGGTTACGAGCAGTACTTC. It is translated as CASSKLPGGGYEQYF. The full variable domain, rest sourced from reference TRBV7-8 and TRBJ2-7, is GAGVSQSPRYKVAKRGQDVALRCDPISGHVSLFWYQQALGQGPEFLTYFQNEAQLDKSGLPSDRFFAERPEGSVSTLKIQRTQQEDSAVYLCASSKLPGGGYEQYFGPGTRLTVT.

This clone appeared a single time. The chain combines TRBV5-4 with TRBJ2-1; the match to TRBD2 covers 14 bases. The ends lost 4 bases at V and 6 bases at J; junction bases unmatched: 9. This CDR3 is built from 17 residues. CDR1 is SGHNT, CDR2 YYREEE, per germline (reference sequence). CDR3 residues: CASSRTGTSGSSNEQFF. The CDR3 DNA follows: TGTGCCAGCAGCCGGACCGGGACTAGCGGGAGTTCCAATGAGCAGTTCTTC.

The chain combines TRBV7-3 with TRBJ2-1; no definite D call. V was clipped by 2 bases and J by 6 bases, with 11 bases between them. The germline CDR1 and CDR2 sequences are SGHTA and FQGTGA. The CDR3 sequence is 14 residues long. CDR3 residues: CASSLGSASNEQFF. DNA for the CDR3: TGTGCCAGCAGCTTAGGTTCAGCTAGCAATGAGCAGTTCTTC.

This clone was counted between two and nine times. The gene calls are TRBV9 and TRBJ2-5; 10 positions match TRBD2. The V segment lost 6 bases and the J segment 4 bases; nucleotides outside the gene matches: 18. Germline values: CDR1 SGDLS, CDR2 YYNGEE. The length of the CDR3 is 18 residues. The CDR3 DNA reads TGTGCCAGCATCCGAAGGACTAGCGGTTCTCCTTGCCCAGAGACCCAGTACTTC. Its protein is CASIRRTSGSPCPETQYF.

The chain couples TRBV9 to TRBJ1-1, with 10 bases matching TRBD1. V lost 0 bases to trimming and J lost 5 bases; unmatched junction nucleotides: 16. In germline, CDR1 is SGDLS, CDR2 YYNGEE. This CDR3 is 19 amino acids long. The CDR3 DNA reads TGTGCCAGCAGCGTAGCCCCCACCGGGACAGGGGTTCGGAATACTGAAGCTTTCTTT. Protein: CASSVAPTGTGVRNTEAFF.

This clone was detected only a few times. The genes are TRBV29-1 and TRBJ2-1; TRBD2 matches 10 bases. V dropped 3 bases and J dropped 7; count of bases not matched to a gene: 6. From germline, CDR1 is SQVTM and CDR2 ANQGSEA. The CDR3 runs 14 residues. The CDR3 nucleotides read TGCAGCGTTGATGCTAGCGGGAGACGTAATGAGCAGTTCTTC. It is translated as CSVDASGRRNEQFF.

The chain combines TRBV6-5 with TRBJ2-2, with 10 bases that match TRBD1. The CDR3 has 16 amino acids. J was trimmed by 5 bases and V by 1 base; bases with no gene match: 4. In germline, CDR1 is MNHEY, CDR2 SVGAGI. Here the CDR3 reads CASSYWTGGLTGELFF. The CDR3 DNA sequence: TGTGCCAGCAGTTACTGGACAGGGGGTCTTACCGGGGAGCTGTTTTTT.

This chain links TRBV19 with TRBJ1-6, with D tentatively TRBD1 (5 bases). V was pared by 9 bases and J by 10 bases, with 19 bases between. The CDR3 runs 14 residues. Germline CDR1 and CDR2: LNHDA and SQIVND (reference sequence). The CDR3, as DNA: TGTGCCAGCCGCCCAGGCAGGGTCAGGTCACCCCTCCACTTT. Amino acids: CASRPGRVRSPLHF.

The chain links TRBV7-9 to TRBJ2-1; TRBD2 agrees at 13 bases. J gave up 9 bases and V 4 bases, and 15 bases lay outside the gene matches. Looked up from germline, CDR1 is SEHNR and CDR2 is FQNEAQ (reference sequence). The CDR3 loop spans 18 amino acids. CDR3 in amino acids: CASSSLDLTSGRAVEQFF. The CDR3 nucleotides are TGTGCCAGCAGCTCCCTGGACTTAACTAGCGGGAGGGCAGTTGAGCAGTTCTTC.

The gene calls are TRBV5-4 and TRBJ2-5; 11 bases match TRBD1. Per germline, CDR1 SGHNT and CDR2 YYREEE (reference sequence). With V trimmed by 4 bases and J by 10 bases, 12 bases remained unmatched. This CDR3 comprises 15 residues. The CDR3 is CASSPGTGGNKIQYF. The CDR3, as DNA: TGTGCCAGCAGCCCCGGGACAGGGGGGAATAAGATCCAGTACTTC.

This chain joins TRBV4-1 and TRBJ1-1, with 8 bases matching TRBD1. CDR1 is MGHRA and CDR2 is YSYEKL in the germline V gene. Trimming cost V 1 base and J 5 bases; bases outside gene matches: 6. This CDR3 comprises 15 residues. In nucleotides, the CDR3 is TGCGCCAGCAGCCAAGTAGGCAGGGGGCGGACTGAAGCTTTCTTT. This codes for CASSQVGRGRTEAFF.

This chain connects TRBV18 to TRBJ2-1; 9 bases are a match to TRBD2. The trim removed 8 bases at V and 2 bases at J, leaving 7 bases unmatched. The CDR3 consists of 15 residues. Germline V lookup: CDR1 KGHSH, CDR2 LQKENI. The chain's CDR3 is CASLMTSGAYNEQFF. The CDR3 region has the DNA TGTGCCAGCCTAATGACTAGCGGAGCCTACAATGAGCAGTTCTTC. The full variable domain, in which reference TRBV18 and TRBJ2-1 provide the parts outside the CDR3, is NAGVMQNPRHLVRRRGQEARLRCSPMKGHSHVYWYRQLPEEGLKFMVYLQKENIIDESGMPKERFSAEFPKEGPSILRIQQVVRGDSAAYFCASLMTSGAYNEQFFGPGTRLTVL.

The chain joins TRBV27 to TRBJ2-3; 7 positions agree with TRBD2. This CDR3 has 14 residues. Per the germline V gene, CDR1 is MNHEY and CDR2 is SMNVEV (reference sequence). The V segment lost 6 bases and the J segment 6 bases; nucleotides outside the gene matches: 9. The CDR3, as DNA: TGTGCCAGCAGCCTTCGACTAGCTACCGATACGCAGTATTTT. Translation gives CASSLRLATDTQYF.

The chain joins TRBV6-1 to TRBJ2-6; no clear D. Trimming cost V 5 bases and J 0 bases, with 8 bases left between them. This CDR3 is built from 15 residues. Germline CDR1 is MNHNS and CDR2 is SASEGT. In nucleotides, the CDR3 is TGTGCCAGCAGTATTATCAGCTCTGGGGCCAACGTCCTGACTTTC. Its protein product is CASSIISSGANVLTF.